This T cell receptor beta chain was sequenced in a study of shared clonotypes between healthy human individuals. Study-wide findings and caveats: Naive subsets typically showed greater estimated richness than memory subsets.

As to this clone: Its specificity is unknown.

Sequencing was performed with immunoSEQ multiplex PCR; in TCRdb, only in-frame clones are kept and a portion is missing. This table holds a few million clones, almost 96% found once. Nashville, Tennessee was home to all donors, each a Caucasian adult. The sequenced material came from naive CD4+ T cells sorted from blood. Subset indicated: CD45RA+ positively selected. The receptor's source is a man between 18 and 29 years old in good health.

The CDR3 spells CASSLDWGTYEQYF. The CDR3 DNA sequence: TGTGCCAGCAGCCTGGATTGGGGGACCTACGAGCAGTACTTC. The rearrangement uses TRBV9 and TRBJ2-7, with D perhaps assigned TRBD1 or TRBD2 (5 bases each). This CDR3 is built from 14 residues. The germline V gene encodes CDR1 SGDLS and CDR2 YYNGEE. The germline V and J ends were trimmed by 4 bases and 2 bases, with 13 bases remaining between them.